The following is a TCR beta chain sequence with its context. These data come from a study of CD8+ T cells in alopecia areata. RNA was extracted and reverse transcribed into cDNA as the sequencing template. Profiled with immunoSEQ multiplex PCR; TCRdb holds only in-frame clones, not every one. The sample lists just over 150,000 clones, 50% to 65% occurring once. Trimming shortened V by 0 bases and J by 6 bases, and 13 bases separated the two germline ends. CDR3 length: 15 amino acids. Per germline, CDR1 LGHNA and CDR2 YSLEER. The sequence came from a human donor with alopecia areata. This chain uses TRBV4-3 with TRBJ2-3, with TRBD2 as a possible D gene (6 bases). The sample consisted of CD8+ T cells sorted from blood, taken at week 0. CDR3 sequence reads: CASSQDKEGGDTQYF. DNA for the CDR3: TGCGCCAGCAGCCAAGATAAGGAGGGCGGCGATACGCAGTATTTT.